Listed below are T cell receptor beta chains from one sample, sequenced in a study of blood T cell repertoires in COVID-19. Sequencing was performed with immunoSEQ multiplex PCR; in TCRdb, only in-frame clones are kept and a portion is missing. Seen here are 200,000 to 250,000 clones, roughly 80% observed once, and the top ten hold approximately 7.5%. The sequencing sample was made of peripheral blood. Receptors were obtained from a woman older than 75 with COVID-19, enrolled during active disease. The CDR3 runs from the conserved cysteine through the conserved F or W. D genes are given only for firm matches. Clone size is not always given. Where it is, it says once, few, many or a class for expanded clones.

D,J,size,V,DNA,CDR3
.,TRBJ1-1,few,TRBV18,TGTGCCAGCTCACGCTCACAGGGTAAAACTGAAGCTTTCTTT,CASSRSQGKTEAFF
TRBD2,TRBJ2-3,once,TRBV15,TGTGCCACCAGCACTAGCGGGGCTGGATTTGATACGCAGTATTTT,CATSTSGAGFDTQYF
TRBD1,TRBJ1-5,few,TRBV6-5,TGTGCCAGCAGTTACTCGTCAGGGGGAGGCAATCAGCCCCAGCATTTT,CASSYSSGGGNQPQHF
.,TRBJ2-6,few,TRBV28,TGTGCCGCCTCCAGGGGGGCTACTGGGGCCAACGTCCTGACTTTC,CAASRGATGANVLTF
TRBD1,TRBJ1-6,.,TRBV6-5,TGTGCCAGCAGCCTGGGACAGGGTTTTAGGTCACCCCTCCACTTT,CASSLGQGFRSPLHF
.,TRBJ1-2,.,TRBV12-3/TRBV12-4,TGTGCCAGCAGCCCGTCGAGTGCCGGCTACACCTTC,CASSPSSAGYTF
TRBD1,TRBJ1-1,.,TRBV5-1,TGCGCCAGCAGCTCGGGACAGCAGAACACTGAAGCTTTCTTT,CASSSGQQNTEAFF
TRBD2,TRBJ2-3,.,TRBV29-1,TGCAGCGTTGACGGGCTAGCGGGCACAGATACGCAGTATTTT,CSVDGLAGTDTQYF
.,TRBJ2-1,.,TRBV7-3,TGTGCCAGCAGCTTATCTGTTTTGAGCTACAATGAGCAGTTCTTC,CASSLSVLSYNEQFF
.,TRBJ1-6,.,TRBV5-4,TGTGCCAGCAGCAAAGGTGGGGGCTCTTATAATTCACCCCTCCACTTT,CASSKGGGSYNSPLHF
TRBD2,TRBJ2-3,once,TRBV5-1,TGCGCCAGCAGCTCGGGGGGTGGCCCGAGCACAGATACGCAGTATTTT,CASSSGGGPSTDTQYF
TRBD2,TRBJ2-1,.,TRBV27,TGTGCCAGCAGTTTCTCTGGACTAGCGGGAGGCCCGGGGAATGAGCAGTTCTTC,CASSFSGLAGGPGNEQFF
.,TRBJ2-1,.,TRBV6-4,TGTGCCAGTGCCCTAGCGCCAACCTACAATGAGCAGTTCTTC,CASALAPTYNEQFF
.,TRBJ2-1,.,TRBV12-3/TRBV12-4,TGTGCCAGCAGCCCAGACAAAAATGAGCAGTTCTTC,CASSPDKNEQFF
.,TRBJ2-2,.,TRBV12-3/TRBV12-4,TGTGCCACCACTCGGTACACCGGGGAGCTGTTTTTT,CATTRYTGELFF
TRBD2,TRBJ2-1,.,TRBV11-2,TGTGCCAGCAGCTACGGGGGACTAGGGGATGAGCAGTTCTTC,CASSYGGLGDEQFF
TRBD2,TRBJ2-3,.,TRBV2,TGTGCCAGCAGCAGACTAGCGGACTCCACAGATACGCAGTATTTT,CASSRLADSTDTQYF
TRBD1,TRBJ1-6,.,TRBV6-2/TRBV6-3,TGTGCCAGCAGTTACTCCCCAGTCCGGGACAGGGGTGGTTCACCCCTCCACTTT,CASSYSPVRDRGGSPLHF
.,TRBJ1-6,.,TRBV6-5,TGTGCCAGCAGTTTCCAGGCGTCTAATTCACCCCTCCACTTT,CASSFQASNSPLHF
.,TRBJ2-5,.,TRBV30,TGTGCCTGGACTAGCCGGGAGACCCAGTACTTC,CAWTSRETQYF
TRBD2,TRBJ2-1,.,TRBV2,TGTGCCAGTGCCCCAAGCGGGAGATTGTTCTTC,CASAPSGRLFF
TRBD1,TRBJ1-2,.,TRBV3-1/TRBV3-2,TGTGCCAGCAGCCAAGATGGGACAGGGTTTGGCTACACCTTC,CASSQDGTGFGYTF
.,TRBJ1-2,many,TRBV27,TGTGCCAGCAGTTTAAACAGGGCCTATGGCTACACCTTC,CASSLNRAYGYTF
TRBD2,TRBJ2-7,.,TRBV10-1,TGCGCCATCACCGGGACGGGAGCGGGGGCCTACGAGCAGTACTTC,CAITGTGAGAYEQYF
TRBD1,TRBJ2-7,.,TRBV19,TGTGCCAGTAGTATGGACAGGGGCTACGAGCAGTACTTC,CASSMDRGYEQYF
.,TRBJ1-1,.,TRBV6-4,TGTGCCAGCAGGAGCGGGACAACCACTGAAGCTTTCTTT,CASRSGTTTEAFF
.,TRBJ1-2,.,TRBV20-1,TGCAGTGCTACAGACTCCTATGGCTACACCTTC,CSATDSYGYTF
.,TRBJ1-5,few,TRBV7-9,TGTGCCAGCAGCCTACAGGGAGGGGTTCGCAATCAGCCCCAGCATTTT,CASSLQGGVRNQPQHF
.,TRBJ1-4,.,TRBV19,TGTGCCAGTAGAGACGGAGCAACTAATGAAAAACTGTTTTTT,CASRDGATNEKLFF
.,TRBJ2-2,.,TRBV7-6,TGTGCCAGCAGCTTAGGGACCTCAGGGACCGGGGAGCTGTTTTTT,CASSLGTSGTGELFF
.,TRBJ2-7,.,TRBV12-2,TGTGCAAGTCGCCACCGGATGGGGTCACAGGGCCCTCCTAGGAGCTCCTACGAGCAGTACTTC,CASRHRMGSQGPPRSSYEQYF
TRBD1,TRBJ1-2,.,TRBV28,TGTGCCAGCAGTTACCCCGGGACAGGGGGAATCAGCTATGGCTACACCTTC,CASSYPGTGGISYGYTF
.,TRBJ2-1,.,TRBV20-1,TGCAGTGCCCCCAGGGGTCCCAGTCAATTCTTC,CSAPRGPSQFF
.,TRBJ2-2,.,TRBV18,TGTGCCAGCTCACCGGCGAGGACCGGGGAGCTGTTTTTT,CASSPARTGELFF
.,TRBJ1-5,few,TRBV19,TGTGCCAGTCGACAGGAGAGCTATCAGCCCCAGCATTTT,CASRQESYQPQHF
.,TRBJ1-3,.,TRBV12-5,TGTGCTAGTGGTTTGGGGCAGAACTCTGGAAACACCATATATTTT,CASGLGQNSGNTIYF
TRBD1,TRBJ1-1,.,TRBV6-5,TGTGCCAGCAGTTACACTAGGGACAGGGGCACTGAAGCTTTCTTT,CASSYTRDRGTEAFF
.,TRBJ2-3,.,TRBV6-2/TRBV6-3,TGTGCCAGCAGTTTAACAGATACGCAGTATTTT,CASSLTDTQYF
.,TRBJ2-1,once,TRBV5-1,TGCGCCAGCAGCTTGGAGGAGGGCTCCTACAATGAGCAGTTCTTC,CASSLEEGSYNEQFF
.,TRBJ2-2,.,TRBV4-1,TGCGCCAGCAGCCAAGGGCCCCGGGGTCCGAACACCGGGGAGCTGTTTTTT,CASSQGPRGPNTGELFF
.,TRBJ1-1,.,TRBV7-9,TGTGCCAGCAGCCCTCGGACTGCCCAAGAAGCTTTCTTT,CASSPRTAQEAFF
TRBD1,TRBJ1-2,.,TRBV18,TGTGCCAGCTCACCGGGACAGGCTACGTGGGGCTATGGCTACACCTTC,CASSPGQATWGYGYTF
.,TRBJ1-2,.,TRBV18,TGTGCCAGCTCACCGAGTGGGGAGGGCTACACCTTC,CASSPSGEGYTF
.,TRBJ2-1,.,TRBV9,TGTGCCAGCAGCGTTTGGGGGGGCGACAATGAGCAGTTCTTC,CASSVWGGDNEQFF
.,TRBJ1-1,.,TRBV3-1/TRBV3-2,TGTGCCAGCAGCCCCCTTGGGAGGATGGGAATGAACACTGAAGCTTTCTTT,CASSPLGRMGMNTEAFF
TRBD2,TRBJ2-2,.,TRBV7-2,TGTGCCAGCAGACCTGCGGGACTAGCGGGAGGCCGCACCGGGGAGCTGTTTTTT,CASRPAGLAGGRTGELFF
.,TRBJ1-2,.,TRBV4-1,TGCGCCAGCAGCCCGTCCAACGGGGAAGCGTATGGCTACACCTTC,CASSPSNGEAYGYTF
TRBD2,TRBJ2-1,.,TRBV6-2/TRBV6-3,TGTGCCAGCAGTTACGGGGGGACTAGCGGGAGAGCTGAGCAGTTCTTC,CASSYGGTSGRAEQFF
.,TRBJ2-7,.,TRBV27,TGTGCCAGCAGCCCCATTCATACAGGGACGTACGAGCAGTACTTC,CASSPIHTGTYEQYF
.,TRBJ1-5,.,TRBV6-5,TGTGCCAGCAGCCTCACAGGGTTCGAAACGCCCCAGCATTTT,CASSLTGFETPQHF
TRBD1,TRBJ1-3,.,TRBV18,TGTGCCAGCTCACCGGGGGGACAGGGAAACACCATATATTTT,CASSPGGQGNTIYF
TRBD1,TRBJ1-2,.,TRBV19,TGTGCCAGTAGTATCACCCAGACAGGGAAGAATGGCTACACCTTC,CASSITQTGKNGYTF
.,TRBJ1-4,.,TRBV9,TGTGCCAGCAGCGTATCCCCGGGTAGGGGGGAAAAACTGTTTTTT,CASSVSPGRGEKLFF
.,TRBJ2-1,.,TRBV6-2/TRBV6-3,TGTGCCAGCAGTTATATGGAATTGGGGCACAATGAGCAGTTCTTC,CASSYMELGHNEQFF
.,TRBJ1-1,.,TRBV7-3,TGTGCCAGCAGCCGCCAGGAGAACACTGAAGCTTTCTTT,CASSRQENTEAFF
TRBD2,TRBJ2-4,.,TRBV27,TGTGCCAGCAGTCCCAGGACTAGCGGGAGAAGGAGAAACATTCAGTACTTC,CASSPRTSGRRRNIQYF